The present T cell receptor beta chain was sequenced within a study of cytomegalovirus exposure and HLA in healthy donors. General study findings and limits: What was likely a sequencing artifact was a cluster of highly shared sequence variants. A missense variant in DCLRE1C was later tied to TCR beta V- and J-gene trimming. A list of approximately 150 TCR beta chains associated with cytomegalovirus was given. A later analysis reportedly found fewer N-insertions in an Asian-associated ancestry cluster than the approximately 730-donor mean.

V was clipped by 0 bases and J by 5 bases; unmatched bases: 8. CDR3 length: 16 amino acids. Germline V lookup: CDR1 SQVTM, CDR2 ANQGSEA. This clone was observed a single time. The antigen is unknown. Primers for the PCR totalled 60 Vbeta and 13 Jbeta. The table came from immunoSEQ multiplex PCR; TCRdb's copy has only in-frame clones and leaves some out. Among approximately 170,000 clones, 75% to 90% were seen once, and the ten largest hold 1%. V gene TRBV29-1 combines with J gene TRBJ2-2; 8 bases align to TRBD2. The sequence was obtained from a boy aged 2 to 10 in good health and CMV-seronegative. The source material was PBMCs. CDR3 sequence reads: CSVEDGERERTGELFF. The CDR3 DNA reads as TGCAGCGTTGAAGATGGGGAGCGGGAGCGGACCGGGGAGCTGTTTTTT.